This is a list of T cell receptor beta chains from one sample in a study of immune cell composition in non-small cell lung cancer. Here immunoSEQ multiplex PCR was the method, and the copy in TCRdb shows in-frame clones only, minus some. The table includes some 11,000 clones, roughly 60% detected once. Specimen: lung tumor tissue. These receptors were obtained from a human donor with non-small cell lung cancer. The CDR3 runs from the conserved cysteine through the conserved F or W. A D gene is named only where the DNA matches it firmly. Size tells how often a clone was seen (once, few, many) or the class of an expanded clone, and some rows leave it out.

CDR3aa: CASSGYRGFNTEAFF
CDR3nt: TGTGCCAGCTCAGGATACAGGGGATTCAACACTGAAGCTTTCTTT
abundance: .
v_gene: TRBV18
j_gene: TRBJ1-1
d_gene: TRBD1

CDR3aa: CASTLAAGSTDTQYF
CDR3nt: TGTGCCAGCACCTTAGCGGCGGGGAGCACAGATACGCAGTATTTT
abundance: few
v_gene: TRBV9
j_gene: TRBJ2-3
d_gene: .

CDR3aa: CASSLEWPLTGGDYGYTF
CDR3nt: TGCGCCAGCAGCTTGGAATGGCCCTTAACAGGGGGCGACTATGGCTACACCTTC
abundance: hyperexpanded
v_gene: TRBV5-1
j_gene: TRBJ1-2
d_gene: TRBD1

CDR3aa: CASRGSSGTGELFF
CDR3nt: TGTGCCAGTAGAGGTAGCTCGGGCACCGGGGAGCTGTTTTTT
abundance: few
v_gene: TRBV19
j_gene: TRBJ2-2
d_gene: .

CDR3aa: CASSRTSGISYNEQFF
CDR3nt: TGTGCCAGCAGCAGGACTAGCGGAATCTCCTACAATGAGCAGTTCTTC
abundance: .
v_gene: TRBV27
j_gene: TRBJ2-1
d_gene: TRBD2

CDR3aa: CASSLVAGTYEQYF
CDR3nt: TGTGCCAGCAGCTTAGTTGCAGGGACCTACGAGCAGTACTTC
abundance: .
v_gene: TRBV7-9
j_gene: TRBJ2-7
d_gene: .

CDR3aa: CASSEGRSSYEQYF
CDR3nt: TGTGCCAGCTCAGAAGGGAGATCTTCCTACGAGCAGTACTTC
abundance: .
v_gene: TRBV18
j_gene: TRBJ2-7
d_gene: .

CDR3aa: CASSVPGQSSYNEQFF
CDR3nt: TGTGCCAGTAGTGTACCTGGACAGAGCTCCTACAATGAGCAGTTCTTC
abundance: once
v_gene: TRBV19
j_gene: TRBJ2-1
d_gene: .

CDR3aa: CASSSSTPPQPQHF
CDR3nt: TGTGCCAGCAGTTCTAGTACCCCCCCGCAGCCCCAGCATTTT
abundance: .
v_gene: TRBV27
j_gene: TRBJ1-5
d_gene: .

CDR3aa: CASSPRKGAAHLETQYF
CDR3nt: TGTGCCAGCTCACCACGGAAGGGAGCGGCCCACCTAGAGACCCAGTACTTC
abundance: .
v_gene: TRBV18
j_gene: TRBJ2-5
d_gene: .

CDR3aa: CASSLGGSGTYEQYF
CDR3nt: TGTGCCAGCAGCTTAGGGGGTAGCGGAACATACGAGCAGTACTTC
abundance: few
v_gene: TRBV7-9
j_gene: TRBJ2-7
d_gene: .

CDR3aa: CASGTGGPYEQYF
CDR3nt: TGTGCCAGCGGGACAGGGGGCCCCTACGAGCAGTACTTC
abundance: .
v_gene: TRBV7-2
j_gene: TRBJ2-7
d_gene: TRBD1

CDR3aa: CASSERERSKLFF
CDR3nt: TGTGCCAGCAGTGAACGGGAAAGGAGTAAACTGTTTTTT
abundance: .
v_gene: TRBV2
j_gene: TRBJ1-4
d_gene: .

CDR3aa: CASSLQETQYF
CDR3nt: TGTGCCAGCAGTCTCCAAGAGACCCAGTACTTC
abundance: .
v_gene: TRBV28
j_gene: TRBJ2-5
d_gene: .

CDR3aa: CASSSQGVETQYF
CDR3nt: TGTGCCAGCAGTTCACAGGGGGTAGAGACCCAGTACTTC
abundance: few
v_gene: TRBV6-6
j_gene: TRBJ2-5
d_gene: TRBD1

CDR3aa: CASSAGDFFYEQYF
CDR3nt: TGTGCCAGCAGCGCGGGGGACTTTTTTTACGAGCAGTACTTC
abundance: .
v_gene: TRBV5-6
j_gene: TRBJ2-7
d_gene: TRBD2

CDR3aa: CASSLEVSGLGTNEKLFF
CDR3nt: TGTGCCAGCAGCCTCGAGGTGTCAGGGCTTGGAACTAATGAAAAACTGTTTTTT
abundance: .
v_gene: TRBV4-2
j_gene: TRBJ1-4
d_gene: .

CDR3aa: CASSHRSGTIFF
CDR3nt: TGCGCCAGCAGCCATCGTAGCGGGACAATTTTCTTC
abundance: .
v_gene: TRBV5-1
j_gene: TRBJ2-1
d_gene: TRBD2

CDR3aa: CASSYLAGTLEQYF
CDR3nt: TGTGCCAGCAGTTATCTGGCGGGGACCCTAGAGCAGTACTTC
abundance: .
v_gene: TRBV6-5
j_gene: TRBJ2-7
d_gene: .

CDR3aa: CASSWLRQAGVSETQYF
CDR3nt: TGTGCCAGCAGCTGGCTCAGACAAGCGGGAGTTAGCGAGACCCAGTACTTC
abundance: .
v_gene: TRBV7-2
j_gene: TRBJ2-5
d_gene: TRBD2

CDR3aa: CASSDFRVRTSGNTIYF
CDR3nt: TGTGCCAGCAGCGACTTCAGGGTGCGGACCTCTGGAAACACCATATATTTT
abundance: .
v_gene: TRBV5-5
j_gene: TRBJ1-3
d_gene: .

CDR3aa: CASSTYPGQGNQPQHF
CDR3nt: TGTGCCAGCAGTACTTACCCTGGACAGGGAAATCAGCCCCAGCATTTT
abundance: .
v_gene: TRBV28
j_gene: TRBJ1-5
d_gene: TRBD1

CDR3aa: CSVVGQGSSQHF
CDR3nt: TGCAGCGTTGTGGGGCAGGGGTCTTCCCAGCATTTT
abundance: .
v_gene: TRBV29-1
j_gene: TRBJ1-5
d_gene: .

CDR3aa: CASSTARSYEQYF
CDR3nt: TGTGCCAGCAGTACGGCTAGATCCTACGAGCAGTACTTC
abundance: .
v_gene: TRBV6-6
j_gene: TRBJ2-7
d_gene: .

CDR3aa: CASSHRGPSYEQYF
CDR3nt: TGTGCCAGCAGTCACAGGGGGCCAAGTTACGAGCAGTACTTC
abundance: .
v_gene: TRBV27
j_gene: TRBJ2-7
d_gene: TRBD1

CDR3aa: CASSPALRAQYF
CDR3nt: TGTGCCAGCTCACCCGCACTCAGGGCCCAGTACTTC
abundance: .
v_gene: TRBV18
j_gene: TRBJ2-5
d_gene: .

CDR3aa: CASSQEALGLAVQETQYF
CDR3nt: TGCGCCAGCAGCCAAGAAGCTCTTGGACTAGCGGTTCAAGAGACCCAGTACTTC
abundance: .
v_gene: TRBV4-1
j_gene: TRBJ2-5
d_gene: TRBD2

CDR3aa: CASSLAGGLTGELFF
CDR3nt: TGTGCCAGCAGCTTAGCGGGAGGCCTCACCGGGGAGCTGTTTTTT
abundance: .
v_gene: TRBV11-2
j_gene: TRBJ2-2
d_gene: TRBD2

CDR3aa: CASNPDRGRNNEQFF
CDR3nt: TGTGCCAGCAATCCCGACAGGGGGCGGAACAATGAGCAGTTCTTC
abundance: .
v_gene: TRBV28
j_gene: TRBJ2-1
d_gene: TRBD1